These 20 T cell receptor beta chains came from one sample sequenced in a study of human T cells and chemical hapten exposure. Documented time point: patch test 2, 6 weeks after DPC sensitization. Treatment in this sample: therapeutic diphenylcyclopropenone sensitization with weekly scalp DPC. TCRdb itself ran the RACE reads through MiXCR, one entry per CDR3 protein. Found here are tens of thousands of distinct CDR3 sequences, 10% of them singletons; the top ten hold around 6.8%. The sequences come from whole blood, collected in connection with sensitization to the hapten diphenylcyclopropenone (DPC). The receptors were gathered from a woman between 50 and 59 years old with alopecia areata. Some clones in this sample may be carry-over from other donors' samples.

This clonotype was detected many times. The chain is built from TRBV28 and TRBJ2-1; TRBD1 agrees at 7 bases. Germline lookup yields CDR1 MDHEN and CDR2 SYDVKM. Trimming took 6 bases from V and 7 from J; bases not matched to a gene: 12. The CDR3 is 15 residues long. This CDR3 is CASRLRQGRRNEQFF. The CDR3 DNA reads as TGTGCCAGCAGGCTTCGACAGGGAAGGAGGAATGAGCAGTTCTTC.

The chain is built from TRBV2 and TRBJ2-4, with a possible D match to TRBD2 (6 bases). Between the trimmed V and J ends, which lost 4 bases and 0 bases, there was a span of 10 bases. CDR1 is SNHLY, CDR2 FYNNEI, per germline. The CDR3 loop spans 15 amino acids. The CDR3 reads CASSADYLAKNIQYF. The CDR3 DNA follows: TGTGCCAGCAGTGCGGACTACCTAGCCAAAAACATTCAGTACTTC.

The table lists this clonotype with many counts. The chain employs TRBV4-1 and TRBJ2-1; the match to TRBD2 covers 9 bases. J lost 2 bases, V lost 0 bases, and 2 bases had no gene match. CDR3 length: 16 amino acids. Germline CDR1 and CDR2: MGHRA and YSYEKL. The CDR3 DNA is TGCGCCAGCAGCCAAGACCCTAGCGGGACCTACAATGAGCAGTTCTTC. It encodes CASSQDPSGTYNEQFF.

This clonotype appeared a few times. The chain employs TRBV14 and TRBJ1-2; no definite D call. CDR3 length: 14 amino acids. CDR1 is SGHDN and CDR2 is FVKESK in the germline V gene. V lost 2 bases and J lost 4, with 11 bases in between. The CDR3 is CASSQLEDGYGYTF. The CDR3, as DNA: TGTGCCAGCAGCCAACTTGAGGACGGCTATGGCTACACCTTC.

This clonotype occurred a few times. V is TRBV11-2 and J is TRBJ1-6, with unresolved D. CDR1 SGHAT and CDR2 FQNNGV come from the germline V gene. CDR3 length: 15 residues. The V end was cut by 3 bases, the J end by 0 bases, with 6 bases between. CDR3 sequence (DNA): TGTGCCAGCAGCTTGGAAGGCTCCTATAATTCACCCCTCCACTTT. Protein product: CASSLEGSYNSPLHF. The full variable domain, its missing parts supplied by reference TRBV11-2 and TRBJ1-6, is EAGVAQSPRYKIIEKRQSVAFWCNPISGHATLYWYQQILGQGPKLLIQFQNNGVVDDSQLPKDRFSAERLKGVDSTLKIQPAKLEDSAVYLCASSLEGSYNSPLHFGNGTRLTVT.

The rearrangement joins TRBV20-1 to TRBJ1-5, with TRBD1 matching 9 bases. Germline trimming cut 5 bases from V and 0 bases from J; bases unmatched to any gene: 11. The germline CDR1 and CDR2 sequences are DFQATT and SNEGSKA (reference sequence). The CDR3 is made up of 17 amino acids. DNA of the CDR3: TGCAGTGCTCCAACCGGGACAGGGCCCTATAGCAATCAGCCCCAGCATTTT. Translation: CSAPTGTGPYSNQPQHF.

This clonotype was detected many times. The chain combines TRBV3-1 with TRBJ1-2; 8 bases are a match to TRBD1. Germline V gene data show CDR1 as LGHDT and CDR2 as YNNKEL (reference sequence). The CDR3 consists of 14 residues. Trimming removed 4 bases from V and 4 bases from J; junction bases left unmatched: 5. The CDR3 region is CASSPRTGFYGYTF. The CDR3 DNA follows: TGTGCCAGCAGCCCTAGGACAGGGTTCTATGGCTACACCTTC.

This clonotype came up many times. The chain carries TRBV27 and TRBJ2-1, with D perhaps matching TRBD1 (5 bases). This CDR3 contains 12 residues. Trimming left V 4 bases short and J 6 bases short, with 7 bases between. In germline, CDR1 is MNHEY, CDR2 SMNVEV (reference sequence). CDR3 sequence: CASSWGTNEQFF. The DNA for the CDR3 is TGTGCCAGCAGTTGGGGCACCAATGAGCAGTTCTTC.

This clonotype has a count of ten or more. V is TRBV7-9 and J is TRBJ1-1; maybe TRBD1 (6 bases). Deletions cut 2 bases from V and 3 bases from J, with 10 bases between. CDR1 is SEHNR and CDR2 is FQNEAQ in the germline V gene (reference sequence). CDR3 length: 14 residues. This CDR3 reads CASSLMGAHTEAFF. In nucleotides, the CDR3 is TGTGCCAGCAGCTTAATGGGGGCCCACACTGAAGCTTTCTTT.

The gene calls are TRBV2 and TRBJ2-7; possible D gene TRBD2, 6 bases. The CDR3 consists of 16 residues. Germline CDR1 reads SNHLY; CDR2 reads FYNNEI. V was trimmed by 5 bases and J by 0 bases, leaving 17 bases between them. CDR3 bases: TGTGCCAGCAGTCACCACCGGGACGGGAGCTCCTACGAGCAGTACTTC. It yields the protein CASSHHRDGSSYEQYF.

This clonotype was seen repeatedly, ten times or more. The CDR3, as DNA: TGTGCCAGCAGCGCAGAGAGCAATCAGCCCCAGCATTTT. Translation: CASSAESNQPQHF. The chain combines TRBV7-6 with TRBJ1-5; D is undetermined. The CDR3 runs 13 residues. Germline CDR1 SGHVS, CDR2 FNYEAQ. Trimming left V 5 bases short and J 1 base short, with 6 bases between. The full variable domain, in which reference TRBV7-6 and TRBJ1-5 provide the parts outside the CDR3, is GAGVSQSPRYKVTKRGQDVALRCDPISGHVSLYWYRQALGQGPEFLTYFNYEAQQDKSGLPNDRFSAERPEGSISTLTIQRTEQRDSAMYRCASSAESNQPQHFGDGTRLSIL.

In this sample, this clonotype turned up a few times. V usage is TRBV20-1 and J usage is TRBJ2-5, with 7 positions matching TRBD1. The CDR3 is made up of 13 amino acids. V was pared by 6 bases and J by 2 bases, with 6 bases of the junction left unmatched. Germline loops: CDR1 DFQATT, CDR2 SNEGSKA (reference sequence). CDR3 in amino acids: CSALDRVQETQYF. The CDR3 nucleotides read TGCAGTGCCCTCGACAGGGTTCAAGAGACCCAGTACTTC.

This clonotype showed up just a few times. This rearrangement joins TRBV12-3 or TRBV12-4 to TRBJ2-3; D gene unclear. CDR3 length equals 11 residues. Trimming cost V 6 bases and J 1 base, with 2 bases left between them. The CDR3, as DNA: TGTGCCAGCAGCCGCACAGATACGCAGTATTTT. Translation gives CASSRTDTQYF.

This clonotype was counted at least ten times. V usage is TRBV12-3 or TRBV12-4 and J usage is TRBJ2-1; 7 nucleotides line up with TRBD1. J gave up 2 bases and V 4 bases, and 5 bases lay outside the gene matches. The CDR3 has 15 residues. This chain's CDR3 is CASSSQGDPYNEQFF. The CDR3 nucleotides are TGTGCCAGCAGTTCCCAGGGGGATCCCTACAATGAGCAGTTCTTC.

There are a few counts of this clonotype. The J gene is TRBJ1-1, the V gene TRBV29-1; D is undetermined. The V gene lost 5 bases and the J gene lost 1 base, with 5 bases spanning the gap. Germline V lookup: CDR1 SQVTM, CDR2 ANQGSEA. The CDR3 loop spans 11 amino acids. CDR3 sequence (DNA): TGCAGCGTTCTCGGGAACACTGAAGCTTTCTTT. Its protein product is CSVLGNTEAFF. The full variable domain, in which reference TRBV29-1 and TRBJ1-1 provide the parts outside the CDR3, is SAVISQKPSRDICQRGTSLTIQCQVDSQVTMMFWYRQQPGQSLTLIATANQGSEATYESGFVIDKFPISRPNLTFSTLTVSNMSPEDSSIYLCSVLGNTEAFFGQGTRLTVV.

At least ten counts were recorded for this clonotype. The CDR3 nucleotides are TGCAGTGCTACCATAGATAGCGGGGCTGAGCAGTTCTTC. Protein sequence: CSATIDSGAEQFF. The rearrangement links TRBV20-1 to TRBJ2-1; TRBD2 matches at 8 bases. CDR3 length: 13 amino acids. J was trimmed by 9 bases and V by 4 bases; bases with no gene match: 8. Germline V lookup: CDR1 DFQATT, CDR2 SNEGSKA (reference sequence).

Ten or more counts support this clonotype. The CDR3 DNA reads TGCAGTGCCCCGTTAGGAGGGAGGAGCACAGATACGCAGTATTTT. This gives the protein CSAPLGGRSTDTQYF. The chain recombines TRBV20-1 with TRBJ2-3; D may be TRBD2 (6 bases). This CDR3 contains 15 residues. Germline CDR1 DFQATT, CDR2 SNEGSKA (reference sequence). The ends were cut back, 6 bases at V and 0 bases at J, with 16 bases in the middle.

The V and J genes are TRBV20-1 and TRBJ2-1; maybe TRBD2 (5 bases). CDR1 is DFQATT and CDR2 is SNEGSKA in the germline V gene (reference sequence). The CDR3 extends over 13 amino acids. V lost 1 base, J lost 7 bases, and 11 bases lay in between. CDR3 protein: CSARGLAENEQFF. In nucleotides, the CDR3 is TGCAGTGCTAGAGGGCTAGCAGAGAATGAGCAGTTCTTC.

The chain uses TRBV5-1 and TRBJ2-3; 10 bases agree with TRBD2. This CDR3 has 16 amino acids. Germline assignment: CDR1 SGHRS and CDR2 YFSETQ. With 0 bases clipped from V and 2 bases from J, the junction kept 3 bases outside the gene matches. In nucleotides, the CDR3 is TGCGCCAGCAGCTTGGTACTAGCGGGGATCACAGATACGCAGTATTTT. Protein: CASSLVLAGITDTQYF.

This clonotype was found many times. The chain combines TRBV20-1 with TRBJ1-1; perhaps TRBD1 as D (6 bases). V gave up 2 bases and J gave up 3 bases, with 13 bases separating them. The germline V gene encodes CDR1 DFQATT and CDR2 SNEGSKA (reference sequence). CDR3 length: 14 residues. DNA for the CDR3: TGCAGTGCTAGACTTCCGGGGGCGCACACTGAAGCTTTCTTT. It specifies CSARLPGAHTEAFF.